The 30 T cell receptor beta chains below come from one sample, sequenced in a study of T-cell reconstitution after alpha-beta-depleted transplantation in children. Unique molecular identifiers were built into the TCRbeta library. TCRdb re-called the PCR reads with MiXCR, one entry per CDR3 protein. The sample consists of some 500,000 distinct CDR3 sequences, around 16% of them appearing once. The sequencing here drew on PBMCs from the stem cell graft donor, taken from the stem cell graft. These receptors came from a human donor who donated a stem cell graft to a child with acute lymphoblastic leukemia.

The sample holds a few counts of this clonotype. The gene calls are TRBV5-1 and TRBJ2-1, with 9 bases aligning to TRBD2. The junction had 7 bases not matched to a gene; V was cut back by 5 bases and J by 7 bases. The length of the CDR3 is 14 residues. CDR1 and CDR2 (germline): SGHRS, YFSETQ. CDR3 protein: CASRREGWLNEQFF. The CDR3 DNA reads as TGCGCCAGCAGGCGGGAGGGATGGTTGAATGAGCAGTTCTTC. Combining the CDR3 with reference TRBV5-1 and TRBJ2-1 gives the whole variable domain KAGVTQTPRYLIKTRGQQVTLSCSPISGHRSVSWYQQTPGQGLQFLFEYFSETQRNKGNFPGRFSGRQFSNSRSEMNVSTLELGDSALYLCASRREGWLNEQFFGPGTRLTVL.

This clonotype was counted between two and nine times. The CDR3 sequence is CASSLYRALSGANVLTF. CDR3 nucleotides: TGTGCCAGCAGCTTGTACAGGGCCCTCTCTGGGGCCAACGTCCTGACTTTC. The chain uses TRBV5-6 and TRBJ2-6; TRBD1 might be the D (6 bases). Per the germline V gene, CDR1 is SGHDT and CDR2 is YYEEEE. The CDR3 covers 17 residues. V lost 1 base and J 0 bases, leaving 11 bases between the germline ends.

The rearrangement joins TRBV5-1 to TRBJ1-1; 10 positions agree with TRBD1. Germline loops: CDR1 SGHRS, CDR2 YFSETQ. Trimming at V came to 3 bases and at J to 7 bases, leaving 12 bases not matched to a gene. This CDR3 spans 16 amino acids. CDR3 in amino acids: CASSWGQGLVGFEAFF. CDR3 bases: TGCGCCAGCAGCTGGGGACAGGGGTTGGTCGGGTTTGAAGCTTTCTTT. The variable domain in full, with the rest retrieved from reference TRBV5-1 and TRBJ1-1, is KAGVTQTPRYLIKTRGQQVTLSCSPISGHRSVSWYQQTPGQGLQFLFEYFSETQRNKGNFPGRFSGRQFSNSRSEMNVSTLELGDSALYLCASSWGQGLVGFEAFFGQGTRLTVV.

This rearrangement joins TRBV7-3 to TRBJ2-3; tentative D call: TRBD2 (6 bases). The CDR3 covers 15 residues. Trimming stripped 5 bases from V and 4 bases from J, with 16 bases between. CDR1 is SGHTA and CDR2 is FQGTGA in the germline V gene. This chain's CDR3 is CASSPRGSGPDTQYF. The CDR3 DNA follows: TGTGCCAGCAGCCCCCGGGGTAGCGGACCAGATACGCAGTATTTT.

This clonotype was seen ten or more times. The chain has TRBV11-1 and TRBJ1-1, with 8 bases that match TRBD1. The germline V gene encodes CDR1 SGHAT and CDR2 FQDESV (reference sequence). V shed 5 bases, J shed 4 bases, and the junction held 12 bases outside the gene matches. The CDR3 extends over 16 amino acids. The CDR3 DNA is TGTGCCAGCAGCCCCGGACAGGGAAGGGGCGGCACTGAAGCTTTCTTT. It codes for CASSPGQGRGGTEAFF.

The V and J genes are TRBV29-1 and TRBJ2-2; TRBD2 aligns across 12 bases. Germline trimming cut 7 bases from V and 5 bases from J; bases unmatched to any gene: 8. CDR3 length: 15 amino acids. Germline V gene lookup returns CDR1 SQVTM and CDR2 ANQGSEA. The CDR3 loop is CSATTSGRSTGELFF. The CDR3 DNA sequence: TGCAGCGCCACGACTAGCGGGAGAAGTACCGGGGAGCTGTTTTTT.

The J gene is TRBJ2-1, the V gene TRBV24-1; 7 nucleotides align to TRBD2. Per germline, CDR1 KGHDR and CDR2 SFDVKD. The CDR3 spans 20 residues. Losses at the gene ends were 0 bases for V and 1 base for J; bases not matched to a gene: 14. This chain's CDR3 is CATSDLHGRLAEGSYNEQFF. The CDR3 bases are TGTGCCACCAGTGATTTGCACGGGAGGCTAGCGGAGGGATCCTACAATGAGCAGTTCTTC.

A few counts support this clonotype. The rearrangement links TRBV5-1 to TRBJ1-5; D is unresolved. Between the trimmed V and J ends, which lost 3 bases and 7 bases, there was a span of 17 bases. The CDR3 totals 15 residues. Per the germline V gene, CDR1 is SGHRS and CDR2 is YFSETQ. The CDR3 region is CASSSEPDRSQPQHF. CDR3 nucleotides: TGCGCCAGCAGCTCGGAGCCGGACCGATCACAGCCCCAGCATTTT.

In its sample, this clonotype was seen a few times. The V gene is TRBV9, the J gene TRBJ1-4, with D possibly TRBD1 on 5 matching bases. CDR1 and CDR2 (germline): SGDLS, YYNGEE. V was trimmed by 6 bases and J by 8 bases, leaving 17 bases between them. The CDR3 contains 14 residues. The CDR3 sequence: CASNGDGLWEKLFF. CDR3 nucleotide sequence: TGTGCCAGCAATGGGGACGGTCTTTGGGAAAAACTGTTTTTT. The whole variable domain, filled in from reference TRBV9 and TRBJ1-4, reads DSGVTQTPKHLITATGQRVTLRCSPRSGDLSVYWYQQSLDQGLQFLIQYYNGEERAKGNILERFSAQQFPDLHSELNLSSLELGDSALYFCASNGDGLWEKLFFGSGTQLSVL.

The chain couples TRBV24-1 to TRBJ1-4; D is ambiguous. Germline assignment: CDR1 KGHDR and CDR2 SFDVKD. The ends were cut back, 8 bases at V and 12 bases at J, with 9 bases in the middle. CDR3 length equals 10 residues. This chain's CDR3 is CATTPEELFF. The CDR3 DNA reads as TGTGCCACCACCCCCGAGGAACTGTTTTTT.

This clonotype was found a few times. The chain joins TRBV25-1 to TRBJ2-7, with D perhaps TRBD2 (5 bases). This CDR3 spans 12 amino acids. The V end lost 11 bases, the J end lost 0 bases, and 11 bases lay between the germline ends. Germline values: CDR1 MGHDK, CDR2 SYGVNS. The CDR3 protein is CAGVEGSYEQYF. Here the CDR3 DNA reads TGTGCCGGAGTCGAGGGCTCCTACGAGCAGTACTTC.

The chain has TRBV12-3 or TRBV12-4 and TRBJ1-1; D gene uncertain. The CDR3 loop spans 15 amino acids. Trimming shortened V by 1 base and J by 0 bases, and 9 bases separated the two germline ends. CDR3 DNA: TGTGCCAGCAGTTTAGGGGTCACTATGAACACTGAAGCTTTCTTT. It is translated as CASSLGVTMNTEAFF.

This clonotype was counted a few times. The chain couples TRBV27 to TRBJ1-5, with 7 bases identical to TRBD1. The CDR3 runs to 14 residues. V trimming: 7 bases; J trimming: 3 bases; junction bases outside the gene matches: 6. From germline, CDR1 is MNHEY and CDR2 SMNVEV (reference sequence). The CDR3 coding sequence is TGTGCCAGCAAGAACAGGGGACCCAATCAGCCCCAGCATTTT. The encoded protein is CASKNRGPNQPQHF.

The chain combines TRBV5-1 with TRBJ2-7; 8 bases line up with TRBD2. CDR1 and CDR2 from the germline V gene are SGHRS and YFSETQ. V dropped 2 bases and J dropped 0; count of bases not matched to a gene: 4. The CDR3 covers 15 residues. CDR3 protein: CASSLIAGPSYEQYF. In nucleotides, the CDR3 is TGCGCCAGCAGCTTAATAGCGGGGCCCTCCTACGAGCAGTACTTC.

This clonotype appeared a few times. The chain uses TRBV12-5 and TRBJ2-7, with a possible D match to TRBD2 (6 bases). Germline V gene data show CDR1 as LGHNT and CDR2 as FRNRAP. The germline V and J ends were trimmed by 6 bases and 0 bases, with 15 bases remaining between them. This CDR3 is 15 amino acids long. The CDR3 DNA reads as TGTGCTAGTGGACCGGGACTCATTAGCTCCTACGAGCAGTACTTC. Translated: CASGPGLISSYEQYF.

At least ten counts were recorded for this clonotype. The chain employs TRBV14 and TRBJ1-3, with D possibly matching TRBD1 (5 bases). Trimming left V 3 bases short and J 4 bases short, with 16 bases between. Looked up from germline, CDR1 is SGHDN and CDR2 is FVKESK. The CDR3 has 16 residues. The CDR3, as DNA: TGTGCCAGCAGCCACGACCTACAGGACCCCGGAAACACCATATATTTT. Translation gives CASSHDLQDPGNTIYF.

The genes are TRBV9 and TRBJ1-1, with unresolved D. The CDR3 sequence is 14 residues long. The V gene's germline CDR1 is SGDLS and CDR2 YYNGEE. V was trimmed by 7 bases and J by 8 bases, leaving 21 bases between them. The CDR3 loop is CASANLGGAQEAFF. DNA for the CDR3: TGTGCCAGCGCTAATCTAGGTGGAGCCCAGGAAGCTTTCTTT.

This clonotype was observed a handful of times. The J gene is TRBJ1-1, the V gene TRBV12-3 or TRBV12-4; TRBD1 might be the D (5 bases). The CDR3 spans 16 residues. Deletions cut 4 bases from V and 5 bases from J, with 20 bases between. The CDR3 DNA follows: TGTGCCAGCAGTTCCAGTCCCGGGCGGGGGGGTACTGAAGCTTTCTTT. Translation gives CASSSSPGRGGTEAFF.

This clonotype appeared a few times. The CDR3 is CASSSPDPTEAFF. CDR3 coding DNA: TGTGCCAGCAGCTCCCCCGATCCCACTGAAGCTTTCTTT. The rearrangement links TRBV7-6 to TRBJ1-1; no definite D call. CDR3 size: 13 residues. Germline V gene lookup returns CDR1 SGHVS and CDR2 FNYEAQ. V shed 4 bases and J shed 4 bases, with 10 bases lying between them.

V usage is TRBV19 and J usage is TRBJ1-2; 9 bases agree with TRBD1. The CDR3 sequence is 15 residues long. Trimming cost V 8 bases and J 6 bases; bases outside gene matches: 13. CDR1 LNHDA and CDR2 SQIVND come from the germline V gene (reference sequence). CDR3 protein: CASVQGASEPNGYTF. CDR3 bases: TGTGCCAGTGTACAGGGGGCGTCAGAACCAAATGGCTACACCTTC.

J is TRBJ2-7 and V is TRBV29-1; 7 bases line up with TRBD1. This CDR3 contains 12 residues. V trimming: 7 bases; J trimming: 3 bases; junction bases outside the gene matches: 6. Germline CDR1 reads SQVTM; CDR2 reads ANQGSEA. The DNA for the CDR3 is TGCAGCGCCGGGGACAGAGGCTACGAGCAGTACTTC. Translated: CSAGDRGYEQYF.

The chain is built from TRBV10-3 and TRBJ2-3, with D uncertain. Germline CDR1 reads ENHRY; CDR2 reads SYGVKD. The CDR3 runs 8 residues. V lost 7 bases and J lost 13, with 6 bases in between. The CDR3 here is CAIILKYF. Written as DNA, the CDR3 is TGTGCCATCATCCTAAAGTATTTT.

This clonotype appeared a few times. The V gene is TRBV29-1, the J gene TRBJ2-7; no definite D call. Trimming removed 4 bases at V and 5 bases at J, with 18 bases between. This CDR3 has 14 residues. The germline CDR1 and CDR2 sequences are SQVTM and ANQGSEA. In DNA form, the CDR3 reads TGCAGCGTTGTAAGTCGGAACAAACGGGACGAGCAGTACTTC. Amino acid sequence: CSVVSRNKRDEQYF.

This chain uses TRBV3-1 with TRBJ1-1; possible D gene TRBD1, 6 bases. Between the trimmed V and J ends, which lost 4 bases and 3 bases, there was a span of 15 bases. This CDR3 is built from 15 residues. Per the germline V gene, CDR1 is LGHDT and CDR2 is YNNKEL (reference sequence). CDR3 in DNA: TGTGCCAGCAGCCCCATTACAGGGTGGGACACTGAAGCTTTCTTT. Its translation is CASSPITGWDTEAFF.

The chain's CDR3 is CASSLGSGFYNEQFF. As DNA, the CDR3 is TGTGCCAGCAGCTTAGGTAGCGGGTTCTACAATGAGCAGTTCTTC. The chain carries TRBV5-6 and TRBJ2-1; 7 bases align to TRBD2. This CDR3 spans 15 amino acids. Per the germline V gene, CDR1 is SGHDT and CDR2 is YYEEEE. V lost 2 bases, J lost 3 bases, and 5 bases stayed unmatched. Drawing the rest from reference TRBV5-6 and TRBJ2-1, the complete variable domain is DAGVTQSPTHLIKTRGQQVTLRCSPKSGHDTVSWYQQALGQGPQFIFQYYEEEERQRGNFPDRFSGHQFPNYSSELNVNALLLGDSALYLCASSLGSGFYNEQFFGPGTRLTVL.

This clonotype has a handful of counts. This rearrangement joins TRBV12-3 or TRBV12-4 to TRBJ1-5; 8 nucleotides match TRBD1. The CDR3 covers 17 residues. V lost 3 bases, J lost 5 bases, and 12 bases stayed unmatched. The CDR3 coding sequence is TGTGCCAGCAGTTTGGGGCCCGGACAGGGAAGCTATCAGCCCCAGCATTTT. This encodes CASSLGPGQGSYQPQHF.

This chain joins TRBV7-7 and TRBJ2-3; the D gene is possibly TRBD2 (5 bases). Germline loops: CDR1 SSHAT, CDR2 FNYEAQ (reference sequence). V was trimmed by 1 base and J by 1 base, leaving 18 bases between them. The CDR3 sequence is 18 residues long. CDR3 DNA: TGTGCCAGCAGCTTAGGCCCCTACCCGACCGGGGGCACAGATACGCAGTATTTT. Amino acid sequence: CASSLGPYPTGGTDTQYF.

In this sample, this clonotype turned up a few times. The rearrangement uses TRBV27 and TRBJ2-5; 12 nucleotides align to TRBD2. The CDR3 sequence is 16 residues long. Germline CDR1 is MNHEY and CDR2 is SMNVEV (reference sequence). V trimming: 3 bases; J trimming: 5 bases; junction bases outside the gene matches: 7. In nucleotides, the CDR3 is TGTGCCAGCAGTTTTGGGTTTGGACTAGCGGGGGAGACCCAGTACTTC. It specifies CASSFGFGLAGETQYF.

The gene calls are TRBV2 and TRBJ2-1; 8 nucleotides line up with TRBD2. The CDR3 has 14 amino acids. Germline V gene sequence: CDR1 SNHLY, CDR2 FYNNEI. V shed 7 bases, J shed 7 bases, and the junction held 9 bases outside the gene matches. DNA for the CDR3: TGTGCCAGCACGTCATCGGGAGGGAGGAATGAGCAGTTCTTC. Residues: CASTSSGGRNEQFF.

The chain couples TRBV5-8 to TRBJ2-3; no clear D. V shed 5 bases and J shed 6 bases, with 10 bases lying between them. CDR1 and CDR2 (germline): SGHTS, YDEGEE. The length of the CDR3 is 12 residues. Here the CDR3 reads CASSVMGDTQYF. The CDR3 bases are TGTGCCAGCAGTGTGATGGGGGATACGCAGTATTTT.